Presented here are 5 T cell receptor beta chains from one specimen sequenced in a study of T cell responses to AZD1222 COVID-19 vaccine. Only in-frame clones appear in the TCRdb table, and some are missing; sequencing was by immunoSEQ multiplex PCR. The sample lists 110,000 or so clones, about 87% seen once, with 4.4% in the top ten. Specimen: peripheral blood, collected 28 days after the second AZD1222 dose. The receptors stem from an adult who received the AZD1222 COVID-19 vaccine.

The J gene is TRBJ1-1, the V gene TRBV6-2 or TRBV6-3; tentatively, D is TRBD1 (6 bases). Trimming cost V 0 bases and J 1 base, with 15 bases left between them. The germline CDR1 and CDR2 sequences are MNHEY and SVGEGT. CDR3 length: 17 residues. The CDR3: CASSYSIGGGANTEAFF. Here the CDR3 DNA reads TGTGCCAGCAGTTACTCGATCGGGGGGGGCGCGAACACTGAAGCTTTCTTT.

J is TRBJ2-1 and V is TRBV6-2 or TRBV6-3, with D perhaps matching TRBD1 or TRBD2 (6 bases each). Per germline, CDR1 MNHEY and CDR2 SVGEGT. Trimming shortened V by 8 bases and J by 6 bases, and 20 bases separated the two germline ends. The CDR3 has 15 residues. CDR3 nucleotides: TGTGCCAGCGGCCGCAGGGGACTCGTAAGCAATGAGCAGTTCTTC. Translated: CASGRRGLVSNEQFF.

The genes are TRBV6-4 and TRBJ2-1; 13 bases match TRBD2. The V gene's germline CDR1 is MRHNA and CDR2 SNTAGT. The ends lost 4 bases at V and 6 bases at J; junction bases unmatched: 3. This CDR3 is 15 amino acids long. CDR3 sequence reads: CASSGTSGGANEQFF. As DNA, the CDR3 is TGTGCCAGCAGTGGCACTAGCGGGGGGGCCAATGAGCAGTTCTTC.

The chain recombines TRBV13 with TRBJ1-2, with no clear D. Trimming took off 6 bases at V and 0 bases at J, with 20 bases between the two ends. The CDR3 is 17 residues long. Germline V gene sequence: CDR1 PRHDT, CDR2 FYEKMQ (reference sequence). The CDR3 coding sequence is TGTGCCAGCAGTAAAGGTCCCAGTACCCTTCCTAACTATGGCTACACCTTC. Translated, it gives CASSKGPSTLPNYGYTF.

This chain joins TRBV5-1 and TRBJ2-1; TRBD2 matches 14 bases. This CDR3 is built from 17 residues. Germline CDR1 reads SGHRS; CDR2 reads YFSETQ. The V segment lost 4 bases and the J segment 6 bases; nucleotides outside the gene matches: 9. Here the CDR3 reads CASSRRLAGGPGNEQFF. CDR3 sequence (DNA): TGCGCCAGCAGCCGTCGACTAGCGGGAGGGCCGGGCAATGAGCAGTTCTTC. The full variable domain, rest sourced from reference TRBV5-1 and TRBJ2-1, is KAGVTQTPRYLIKTRGQQVTLSCSPISGHRSVSWYQQTPGQGLQFLFEYFSETQRNKGNFPGRFSGRQFSNSRSEMNVSTLELGDSALYLCASSRRLAGGPGNEQFFGPGTRLTVL.